This TCR beta chain comes out of a study of early T cells in non-severe SARS-CoV-2 infection. Study background: Chains were unpaired, as sequencing was done on bulk RNA from unsorted whole blood. Study findings and constraints: Matching against VDJdb likely underestimated virus-specific expansions, favoring anti-spike CD8.

This clonotype was detected many times. The antigen remains undetermined. The junction departs from the called germline gene at one end, perhaps through a read error. The library protocol tagged individual cDNA molecules with unique molecular identifiers. Via MiXCR, TCRdb re-called the 5' RACE reads, giving one row per CDR3 protein. The profile covers tens of thousands of distinct CDR3 sequences, with 4% to 5% appearing a single time and approximately 7.5% taken by the ten largest. The CDR3 runs to 13 residues. Germline-derived CDR1 and CDR2 are LGHNT and FRNRAP. Input material: whole blood. The chain is built from TRBV12-5 and TRBJ2-7; D possibly corresponds to TRBD2 (5 bases). The receptor's source is an adult who was a healthcare worker with PCR-confirmed SARS-CoV-2 infection or an uninfected control (not recorded which). The DNA for the CDR3 is TGTGCTAGTGTTTTGGGAGTCGGCTACGAGCAGTACTTC. Translated, it gives CASVLGVGYEQYF.